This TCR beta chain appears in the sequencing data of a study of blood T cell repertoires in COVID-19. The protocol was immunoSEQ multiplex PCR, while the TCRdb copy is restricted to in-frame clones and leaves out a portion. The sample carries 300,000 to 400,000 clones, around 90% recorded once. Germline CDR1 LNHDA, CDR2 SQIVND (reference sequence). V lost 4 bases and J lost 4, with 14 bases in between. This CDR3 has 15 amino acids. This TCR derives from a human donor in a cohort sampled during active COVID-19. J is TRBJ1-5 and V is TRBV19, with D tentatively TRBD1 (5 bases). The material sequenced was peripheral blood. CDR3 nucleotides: TGTGCCAGTAGTACGCAGGGTCTTAGGAATCAGCCCCAGCATTTT. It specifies CASSTQGLRNQPQHF.